The source of this T cell receptor beta chain is a study of CD8 T cells in Susac syndrome. Healthy donors constituted the controls, which were matched for age and sex. FACS was used to enrich TEMRA cells, whereas the CD8+ and CD4+ T cells were obtained by negative isolation. This CDR3 is 14 amino acids long. The germline CDR1 and CDR2 sequences are MRHNA and SNTAGT. The germline V and J ends were trimmed by 2 bases and 1 base, with 8 bases remaining between them. When the RNA was reverse transcribed, random hexamers were used with an input of roughly 0.45 to 1 ug. Across 54 Vbeta and 13 Jbeta, immunoSEQ multiplex PCR amplified TCR beta CDR3. One entry per CDR3 protein results from TCRdb running MiXCR on the immunoSEQ multiplex PCR reads. The data contain about 89,000 distinct CDR3 sequences, 85% to 95% of them singletons.

Sequencing used CD8+ T cells from PBMCs. This sequence joins TRBV6-4 and TRBJ1-1; D gene uncertain. This receptor was obtained from a human donor in good health. The CDR3 nucleotides are TGTGCCAGCAGTGACGGGGTATCGAACACTGAAGCTTTCTTT. Translated: CASSDGVSNTEAFF.